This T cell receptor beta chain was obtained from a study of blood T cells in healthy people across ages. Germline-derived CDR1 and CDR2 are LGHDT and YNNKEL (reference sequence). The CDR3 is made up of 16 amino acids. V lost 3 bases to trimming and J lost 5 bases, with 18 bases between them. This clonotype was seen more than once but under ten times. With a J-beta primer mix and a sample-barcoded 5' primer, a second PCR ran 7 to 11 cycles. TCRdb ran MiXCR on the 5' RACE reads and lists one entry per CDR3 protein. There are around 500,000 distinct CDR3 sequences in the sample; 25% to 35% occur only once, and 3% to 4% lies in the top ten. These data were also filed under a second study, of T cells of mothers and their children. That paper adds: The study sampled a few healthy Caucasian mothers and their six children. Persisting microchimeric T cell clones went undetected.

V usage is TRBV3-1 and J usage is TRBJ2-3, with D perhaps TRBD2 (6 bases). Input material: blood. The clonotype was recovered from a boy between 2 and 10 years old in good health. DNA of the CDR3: TGTGCCAGCAGCCAGGGAGGCGGGATGAGGGGAGATACGCAGTATTTT. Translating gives CASSQGGGMRGDTQYF.